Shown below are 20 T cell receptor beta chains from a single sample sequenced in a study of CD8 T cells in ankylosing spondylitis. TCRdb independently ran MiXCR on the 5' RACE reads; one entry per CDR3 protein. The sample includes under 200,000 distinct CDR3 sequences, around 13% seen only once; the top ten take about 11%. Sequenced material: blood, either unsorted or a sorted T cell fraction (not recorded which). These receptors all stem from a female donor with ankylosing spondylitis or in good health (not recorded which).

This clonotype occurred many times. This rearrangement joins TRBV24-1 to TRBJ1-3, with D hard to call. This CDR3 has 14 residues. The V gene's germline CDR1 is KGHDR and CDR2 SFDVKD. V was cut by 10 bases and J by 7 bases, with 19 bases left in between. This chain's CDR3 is CATSKKARRNTIYF. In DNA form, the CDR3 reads TGTGCCACTAGCAAGAAGGCTCGCCGGAACACCATATATTTT.

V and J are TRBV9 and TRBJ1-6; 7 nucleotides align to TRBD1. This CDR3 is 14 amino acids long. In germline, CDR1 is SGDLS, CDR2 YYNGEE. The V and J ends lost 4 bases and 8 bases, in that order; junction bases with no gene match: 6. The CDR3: CASSPRDRDSPLHF. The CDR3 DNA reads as TGTGCCAGCAGCCCCCGGGACAGAGATTCACCCCTCCACTTT.

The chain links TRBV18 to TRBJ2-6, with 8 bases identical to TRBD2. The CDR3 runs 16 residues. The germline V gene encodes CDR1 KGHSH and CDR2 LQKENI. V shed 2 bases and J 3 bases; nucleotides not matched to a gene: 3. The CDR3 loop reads CASSPTGGRGANVLTF. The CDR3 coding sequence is TGTGCCAGCTCACCAACGGGGGGGCGTGGGGCCAACGTCCTGACTTTC.

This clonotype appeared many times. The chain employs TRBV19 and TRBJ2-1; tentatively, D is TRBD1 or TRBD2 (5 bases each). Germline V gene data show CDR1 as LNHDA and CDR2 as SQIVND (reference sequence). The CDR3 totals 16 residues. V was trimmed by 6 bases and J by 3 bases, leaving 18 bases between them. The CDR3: CASSASGPSGYNEQFF. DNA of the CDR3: TGTGCCAGTAGCGCATCGGGGCCATCGGGCTACAATGAGCAGTTCTTC.

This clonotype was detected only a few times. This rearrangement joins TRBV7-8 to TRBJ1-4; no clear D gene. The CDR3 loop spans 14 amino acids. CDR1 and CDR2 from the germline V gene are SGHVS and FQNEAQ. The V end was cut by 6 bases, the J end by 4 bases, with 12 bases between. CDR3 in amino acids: CASRPTYDNEKLFF. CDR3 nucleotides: TGTGCCAGCAGACCCACCTACGATAATGAAAAACTGTTTTTT. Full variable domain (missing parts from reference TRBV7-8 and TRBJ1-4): GAGVSQSPRYKVAKRGQDVALRCDPISGHVSLFWYQQALGQGPEFLTYFQNEAQLDKSGLPSDRFFAERPEGSVSTLKIQRTQQEDSAVYLCASRPTYDNEKLFFGSGTQLSVL.

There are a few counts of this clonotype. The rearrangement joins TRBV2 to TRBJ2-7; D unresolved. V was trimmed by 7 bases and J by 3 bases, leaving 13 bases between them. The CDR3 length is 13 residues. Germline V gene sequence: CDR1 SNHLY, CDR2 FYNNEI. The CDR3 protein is CASTQARNYEQYF. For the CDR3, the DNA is TGTGCCAGCACCCAGGCTAGGAACTACGAGCAGTACTTC.

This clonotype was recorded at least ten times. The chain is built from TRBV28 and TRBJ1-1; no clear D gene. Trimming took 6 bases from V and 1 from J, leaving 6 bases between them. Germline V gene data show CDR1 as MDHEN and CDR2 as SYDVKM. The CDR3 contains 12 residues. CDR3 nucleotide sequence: TGTGCCAGCAGGGCGGAGAACACTGAAGCTTTCTTT. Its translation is CASRAENTEAFF.

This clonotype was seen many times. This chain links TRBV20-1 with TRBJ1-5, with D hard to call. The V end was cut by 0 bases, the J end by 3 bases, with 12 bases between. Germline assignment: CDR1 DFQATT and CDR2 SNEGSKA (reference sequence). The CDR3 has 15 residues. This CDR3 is CSARDAGINNQPQHF. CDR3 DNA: TGCAGTGCTAGAGATGCAGGTATAAACAATCAGCCCCAGCATTTT.

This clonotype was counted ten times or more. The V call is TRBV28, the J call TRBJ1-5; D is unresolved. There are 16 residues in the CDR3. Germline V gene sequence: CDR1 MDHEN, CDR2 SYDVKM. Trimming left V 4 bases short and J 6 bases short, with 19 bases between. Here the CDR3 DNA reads TGTGCCAGCAGTTCATATAGGACGCGAGCTCCTCAGCCCCAGCATTTT. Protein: CASSSYRTRAPQPQHF. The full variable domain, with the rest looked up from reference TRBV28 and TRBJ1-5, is DVKVTQSSRYLVKRTGEKVFLECVQDMDHENMFWYRQDPGLGLRLIYFSYDVKMKEKGDIPEGYSVSREKKERFSLILESASTNQTSMYLCASSSYRTRAPQPQHFGDGTRLSIL.

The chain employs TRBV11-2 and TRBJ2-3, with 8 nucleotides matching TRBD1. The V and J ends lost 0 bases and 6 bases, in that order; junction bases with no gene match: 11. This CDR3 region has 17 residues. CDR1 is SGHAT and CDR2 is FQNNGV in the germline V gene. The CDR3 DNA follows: TGTGCCAGCAGCTTAGATCAACAGGACAGGGAAGCGGATACGCAGTATTTT. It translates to CASSLDQQDREADTQYF.

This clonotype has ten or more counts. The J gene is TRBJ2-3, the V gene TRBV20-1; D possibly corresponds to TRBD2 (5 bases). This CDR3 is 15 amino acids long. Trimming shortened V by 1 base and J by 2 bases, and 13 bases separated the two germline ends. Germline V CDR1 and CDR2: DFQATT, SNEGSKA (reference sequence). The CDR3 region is CSARVEEWITDTQYF. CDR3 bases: TGCAGTGCTAGAGTGGAGGAGTGGATCACAGATACGCAGTATTTT.

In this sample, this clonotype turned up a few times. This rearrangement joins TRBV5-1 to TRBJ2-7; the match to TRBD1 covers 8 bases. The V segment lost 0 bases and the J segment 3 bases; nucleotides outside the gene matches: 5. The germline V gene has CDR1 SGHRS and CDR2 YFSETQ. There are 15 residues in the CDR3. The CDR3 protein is CASSLEGQGGYEQYF. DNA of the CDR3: TGCGCCAGCAGCTTGGAAGGACAGGGTGGCTACGAGCAGTACTTC.

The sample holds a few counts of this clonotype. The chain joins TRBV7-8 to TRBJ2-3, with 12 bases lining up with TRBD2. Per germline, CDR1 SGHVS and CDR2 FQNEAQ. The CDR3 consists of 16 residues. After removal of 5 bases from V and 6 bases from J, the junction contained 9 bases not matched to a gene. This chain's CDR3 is CASSGRLAGEGDTQYF. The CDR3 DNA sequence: TGTGCCAGCAGCGGTCGACTAGCGGGAGAGGGGGATACGCAGTATTTT.

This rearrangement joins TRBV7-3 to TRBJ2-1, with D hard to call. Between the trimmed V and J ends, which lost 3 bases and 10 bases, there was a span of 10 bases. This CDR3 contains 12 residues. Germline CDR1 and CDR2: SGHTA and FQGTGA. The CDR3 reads CASSLGQPEQFF. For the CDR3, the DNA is TGTGCCAGCAGCTTGGGTCAACCCGAGCAGTTCTTC.

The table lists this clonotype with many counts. The CDR3 nucleotides are TGCGCCAGCAGCTTGGACGGGGTCACCATATATTTT. Its protein is CASSLDGVTIYF. The genes are TRBV5-1 and TRBJ1-3; no reliable D call. The germline gives CDR1 SGHRS, CDR2 YFSETQ. The CDR3 totals 12 residues. V was trimmed by 0 bases and J by 9 bases, leaving 7 bases between them.

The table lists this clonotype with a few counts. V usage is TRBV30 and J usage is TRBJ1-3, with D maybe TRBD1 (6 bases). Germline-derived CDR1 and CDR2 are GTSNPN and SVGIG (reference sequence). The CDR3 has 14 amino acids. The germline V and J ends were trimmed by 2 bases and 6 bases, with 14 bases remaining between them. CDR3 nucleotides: TGTGCCTGGAGTTCGGCAGGGGATCAAAACACCATATATTTT. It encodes CAWSSAGDQNTIYF.

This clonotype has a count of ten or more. The CDR3 loop reads CASSSRTVSGANVLTF. CDR3 nucleotides: TGTGCCAGCAGCTCCCGGACGGTCTCTGGGGCCAACGTCCTGACTTTC. The V gene is TRBV7-2, the J gene TRBJ2-6; D is unresolved. The CDR3 extends over 16 amino acids. The germline V gene has CDR1 SGHTA and CDR2 FQGNSA. V was shortened by 4 bases and J by 0 bases, with 10 bases between the two germline ends.

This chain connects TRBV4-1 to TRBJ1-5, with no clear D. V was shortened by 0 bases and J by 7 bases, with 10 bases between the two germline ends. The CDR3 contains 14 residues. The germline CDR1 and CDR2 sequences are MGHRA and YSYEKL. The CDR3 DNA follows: TGCGCCAGCAGCCAAGATTATTTCCCCCAGCCCCAGCATTTT. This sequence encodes CASSQDYFPQPQHF.

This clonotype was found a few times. CDR3 in DNA: TGCAGCGTTGGAATGCCCGGACACTATGGCTACACCTTC. Protein: CSVGMPGHYGYTF. The chain recombines TRBV29-1 with TRBJ1-2; D call uncertain. This CDR3 spans 13 amino acids. The germline gives CDR1 SQVTM, CDR2 ANQGSEA. The V end lost 4 bases, the J end lost 3 bases, and 12 bases lay between the germline ends. The whole variable domain, filled in from reference TRBV29-1 and TRBJ1-2, reads SAVISQKPSRDICQRGTSLTIQCQVDSQVTMMFWYRQQPGQSLTLIATANQGSEATYESGFVIDKFPISRPNLTFSTLTVSNMSPEDSSIYLCSVGMPGHYGYTFGSGTRLTVV.

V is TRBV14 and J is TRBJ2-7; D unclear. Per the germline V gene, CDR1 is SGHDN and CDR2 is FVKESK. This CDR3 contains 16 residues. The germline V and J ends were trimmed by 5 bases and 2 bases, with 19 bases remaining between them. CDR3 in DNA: TGTGCCAGCAGCTCTTCGGACGACCCAGGTCCCTACGAGCAGTACTTC. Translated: CASSSSDDPGPYEQYF.